This T cell receptor (beta chain) emerged from a study of regulatory T cells. This clone showed up just once. What it binds is not known. Study findings and constraints: Patient repertoires had restricted TRB V-J pairs and skewed V and J usage, most in Tregs. In CD3G-deficient patients, conventional CD4+ T cells were enriched for hydrophobic CDR3 residues at positions 6 and 7.

The primer mix had 52 TRBV and 13 TRBJ primers. Produced via immunoSEQ multiplex PCR; TCRdb's table is partial and in-frame only. The sample holds tens of thousands of clones; around nine tenths are singletons and the top ten take approximately 1.3%. Regulatory (CD25-high CD127-low) and conventional (CD25-low CD127-high) CD4+ T cells were sorted separately. CDR3 length equals 16 residues. In germline, CDR1 is MDHEN, CDR2 SYDVKM. Unmatched junction bases numbered 8, after V lost 5 bases and J lost 7 bases. What was sequenced was conventional CD4+ T cells sorted from blood. The chain couples TRBV28 to TRBJ2-4; 13 positions match TRBD2. The clonotype comes from a child aged 5-17 years with CD3G deficiency. The CDR3 spells CASSPGLAGVGNIQYF. The CDR3 DNA is TGTGCCAGCAGTCCCGGACTAGCGGGAGTGGGGAACATTCAGTACTTC.